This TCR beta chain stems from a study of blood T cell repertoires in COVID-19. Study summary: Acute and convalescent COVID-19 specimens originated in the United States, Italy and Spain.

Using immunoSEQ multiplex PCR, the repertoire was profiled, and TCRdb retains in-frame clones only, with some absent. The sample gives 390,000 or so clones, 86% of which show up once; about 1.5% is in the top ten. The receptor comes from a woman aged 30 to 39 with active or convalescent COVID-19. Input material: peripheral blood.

The CDR3 here is CASSLLPSNYGYTF. The CDR3, as DNA: TGCGCCAGCAGCTTGTTACCGAGTAACTATGGCTACACCTTC. The rearrangement uses TRBV5-1 and TRBJ1-2; D not resolved. V was trimmed by 1 base and J by 1 base, leaving 8 bases between them. CDR3 size: 14 residues. Germline assignment: CDR1 SGHRS and CDR2 YFSETQ.